This TCR beta chain stems from a study of T-cell reconstitution after alpha-beta-depleted transplantation in children. This clonotype was observed a handful of times. V lost 0 bases, J lost 4 bases, and 12 bases lay in between. Per the germline V gene, CDR1 is MNHEY and CDR2 is SMNVEV (reference sequence). CDR3 size: 15 residues. Preparing the TCRbeta library involved the use of unique molecular identifiers. TCRdb passed the PCR reads through MiXCR, listing each CDR3 protein once. The data contain approximately 350,000 distinct CDR3 sequences, about 14% of them singletons. The clonotype was recovered from a human donor who donated a stem cell graft to a child with Fanconi anemia. V is TRBV27 and J is TRBJ1-2; no reliable D call. The sequences come from PBMCs, collected from the stem cell graft. For the CDR3, the DNA is TGTGCCAGCAGTTTATCCCGAAGTGCCAGCTATGGCTACACCTTC. Translation gives CASSLSRSASYGYTF.